The text below deals with one T cell receptor beta chain. The antigen remains undetermined. This specimen belongs to a study of T-cell reconstitution after alpha-beta-depleted transplantation in children. The TCRbeta library incorporated unique molecular identifiers. Each CDR3 protein gets one entry after TCRdb re-called the PCR reads with MiXCR. The table records 900,000 or so distinct CDR3 sequences, 15% to 20% of them present only once. Per the germline V gene, CDR1 is SNHLY and CDR2 is FYNNEI. V shed 0 bases and J shed 3 bases, with 11 bases lying between them. There are 15 residues in the CDR3. The study's findings and limits: Several hundred expanded graft clones reportedly supplied alpha-beta T cells about two months after transplant. From newly produced T cells came most of the T-cell counts and diversity one year after transplant.

This chain joins TRBV2 and TRBJ1-1, with a tentative D call TRBD1 (5 bases). This sequence was found in a male patient younger than 18 who had a stem cell transplant for acute lymphoblastic leukemia, so the T cells may come from the graft donor. This material consisted of PBMCs, mostly from graft donor cells, taken 360 days after TCRalphabeta/CD19-depleted stem cell transplant. The CDR3 spells CASSEAGQGDTEAFF. Written as DNA, the CDR3 is TGTGCCAGCAGTGAAGCAGGCCAGGGAGACACTGAAGCTTTCTTT.